Listed below are T cell receptor beta chains from one sample, sequenced in a study of cytotoxic CD8 clonotypes in ibrutinib-treated CLL. Data came from immunoSEQ multiplex PCR; TCRdb stores just in-frame clones and leaves some out. The sample contains approximately 190,000 clones, 75% to 85% of which appear only once. Specimen: PBMCs, collected after 12 months of ibrutinib treatment. The receptor source for this set is a human donor with chronic lymphocytic leukemia. Both conserved end residues are part of each CDR3. A D gene is named only where the DNA matches it firmly. Not every row has a clone size; where given, it reads once, few, many or a size class.

NA TRBJ2-3 TRBV5-1 NA TGCGCCAGCAGCCCGGGACTTCTACCCACTAGCACAGATACGCAGTATTTT CASSPGLLPTSTDTQYF
NA TRBJ2-7 TRBV5-1 NA TGCGCCAGCAGCCCAGGTCCAACGCCCCACGAGCAGTACTTC CASSPGPTPHEQYF
TRBD1 TRBJ2-3 TRBV11-1 few TGTGCCAGCAGCCCGGGACAGGCCGGCAGCCGCACAGATACGCAGTATTTT CASSPGQAGSRTDTQYF
TRBD2 TRBJ2-5 TRBV4-1 NA TGCGCCAGCAGCCAAGGGACTAGCGGGGCCGACCACCAAGAGACCCAGTACTTC CASSQGTSGADHQETQYF
TRBD2 TRBJ2-3 TRBV4-1 many TGCGCCAGCAGCCGCCCCGGGAGGGTGCTCGAGGATACGCAGTATTTT CASSRPGRVLEDTQYF
NA TRBJ2-1 TRBV5-1 NA TGCGCCAGCAGCTTGGGGGCAGGGGACTACAATGAGCAGTTCTTC CASSLGAGDYNEQFF
NA TRBJ2-7 TRBV6-1 NA TGTGCCAGCAGTGAAGTAATGGGCACCTCCTCCTACGAGCAGTACTTC CASSEVMGTSSYEQYF
TRBD1 TRBJ1-5 TRBV9 few TGTGCCAGCAGCGTTGGCGGGACAGGGGGACAGCCCCAGCATTTT CASSVGGTGGQPQHF
NA TRBJ1-1 TRBV6-5 NA TGTGCCAGCAGTTACTCTCGCGCTGTGAACACTGAAGCTTTCTTT CASSYSRAVNTEAFF
NA TRBJ1-4 TRBV5-6 few TGTGCCAGCAGCAGGGACCGGGGTGTGACTAATGAAAAACTGTTTTTT CASSRDRGVTNEKLFF
NA TRBJ2-1 TRBV19 NA TGTGCCAGTAGTATAGGGGGACTGCCTCTCAATGAGCAGTTCTTC CASSIGGLPLNEQFF
TRBD1 TRBJ1-5 TRBV6-1 NA TGTGCCAGCAGTGAAGCGAGGGGACAGGGTTTTCAGCCCCAGCATTTT CASSEARGQGFQPQHF
NA TRBJ2-1 TRBV5-1 few TGCGCCAGCAGCGAATCGACTCCTGCGGGGGAGCAGTTCTTC CASSESTPAGEQFF
TRBD1 TRBJ2-3 TRBV6-1 NA TGTGCCAGCAGTGAAGGGACAGGGAGCCCAGATACGCAGTATTTT CASSEGTGSPDTQYF
NA TRBJ2-3 TRBV5-6 NA TGTGCCAGCAGCCCCCCAGATTCCGCTACGCAGTATTTT CASSPPDSATQYF
NA TRBJ2-5 TRBV5-1 NA TGCGCCAGCAGCTTGAATACAGGCGGTGGAGGAGGGACCCAGTACTTC CASSLNTGGGGGTQYF
NA TRBJ2-3 TRBV5-4 NA TGTGCCAGCAGCCCCCTTCAGAGAGGCACAGATACGCAGTATTTT CASSPLQRGTDTQYF
NA TRBJ2-3 TRBV11-3 NA TGTGCCAGCAGCACCCGGAACACAGATACGCAGTATTTT CASSTRNTDTQYF
TRBD1 TRBJ1-5 TRBV19 NA TGTGCCAGTAGTACGGACAGGGGAGCTCAGCCCCAGCATTTT CASSTDRGAQPQHF
NA TRBJ2-1 TRBV29-1 NA TGCAGCGTTGGACTTCAATACAATGAGCAGTTCTTC CSVGLQYNEQFF
TRBD2 TRBJ2-3 TRBV6-5 NA TGTGCCAGCAGAAGACTAGCGGGAGAGGCAGATACGCAGTATTTT CASRRLAGEADTQYF
TRBD1 TRBJ2-3 TRBV6-6 NA TGTGCCAGCAGTTTGTACAACAGGGGACCAGATACGCAGTATTTT CASSLYNRGPDTQYF
NA TRBJ2-7 TRBV14 NA TGTGCCAGCAGCCCAGACAGTTTCTACGAGCAGTACTTC CASSPDSFYEQYF
TRBD1 TRBJ1-4 TRBV6-5 NA TGTGCCAGCAGCCCTGCGACAGGGGGCGTTGAAAAACTGTTTTTT CASSPATGGVEKLFF
NA TRBJ2-6 TRBV30 NA TGTGCCTGGAGGGTATCTGGGGCCAACGTCCTGACTTTC CAWRVSGANVLTF
NA TRBJ1-5 TRBV7-7 NA TGTGCTAGCAGCCCCGGTCGCAGGCGCAATCAGCCCCAGCATTTT CASSPGRRRNQPQHF
TRBD1 TRBJ1-1 TRBV30 NA TGTGCCTGCACCGACAGGGGGCGCTGGGTTGAAGCTTTCTTT CACTDRGRWVEAFF